The rows below give T cell receptor beta chains drawn from one sample of a study of response to subunit inactivated influenza vaccine. TCRdb independently ran MiXCR on the RT-PCR reads; one entry per CDR3 protein. The sample lists 500,000 to 650,000 distinct CDR3 sequences; roughly 8.2% were seen once. The starting material was PBMCs from blood, obtained around 25 months after vaccination. The receptor set was obtained from a man between 50 and 70 years old who received an inactivated influenza vaccine. CDR3s include the opening cysteine and the closing phenylalanine or tryptophan.

j_gene: TRBJ2-5
v_gene: TRBV5-1
CDR3aa: CASSLPQGSETQYF

j_gene: TRBJ1-6
v_gene: TRBV28
CDR3aa: CASTFSGNGFSPLHF

j_gene: TRBJ2-5
v_gene: TRBV11-2
CDR3aa: CASSLGMAGPWTQYF

j_gene: TRBJ2-1
v_gene: TRBV7-9
CDR3aa: CASSLGGLAGGNEQFF

j_gene: TRBJ1-4
v_gene: TRBV7-2
CDR3aa: CASSLFGTGKKKLFF

j_gene: TRBJ1-5
v_gene: TRBV28
CDR3aa: CASGARQLIQPQHF

j_gene: TRBJ2-1
v_gene: TRBV12-3/TRBV12-4
CDR3aa: CASRWGSTPSNEQFF

j_gene: TRBJ1-5
v_gene: TRBV7-2
CDR3aa: CASSIQGGASNQPQHF

j_gene: TRBJ2-3
v_gene: TRBV29-1
CDR3aa: CSAEFPAGTDTQYF

j_gene: TRBJ1-2
v_gene: TRBV5-1
CDR3aa: CASSLDRGSEGYTF

j_gene: TRBJ2-7
v_gene: TRBV25-1
CDR3aa: CASSDSWRGSSYEQYF

j_gene: TRBJ2-1
v_gene: TRBV4-2
CDR3aa: CASRDRSRNYNEQFF

j_gene: TRBJ2-7
v_gene: TRBV4-3
CDR3aa: CASSQEYTFYEQYF

j_gene: TRBJ1-1
v_gene: TRBV24-1
CDR3aa: CATSDLGRNTEAFF

j_gene: TRBJ1-2
v_gene: TRBV12-3/TRBV12-4
CDR3aa: CASSLARGQGYTF

j_gene: TRBJ2-1
v_gene: TRBV7-2
CDR3aa: CASSNTGVSYNEQFF

j_gene: TRBJ2-4
v_gene: TRBV4-3
CDR3aa: CASSQTLAGGLAKNIQYF

j_gene: TRBJ2-1
v_gene: TRBV20-1
CDR3aa: CSAHRGGGRHNEQFF

j_gene: TRBJ2-5
v_gene: TRBV7-6
CDR3aa: CASSLAGHFAETQYF

j_gene: TRBJ1-2
v_gene: TRBV5-1
CDR3aa: CASSLGPMEGRSYGYTF

j_gene: TRBJ1-1
v_gene: TRBV20-1
CDR3aa: CSARGQAMNTEAFF

j_gene: TRBJ1-5
v_gene: TRBV10-3
CDR3aa: CATRTDGNSNQPQHF

j_gene: TRBJ1-5
v_gene: TRBV21-1
CDR3aa: CASSKAQGQGDDYSNQPQHF

j_gene: TRBJ1-1
v_gene: TRBV28
CDR3aa: CASSLKGARAFF

j_gene: TRBJ2-5
v_gene: TRBV5-1
CDR3aa: CASSLEGGAWETQYF

j_gene: TRBJ2-1
v_gene: TRBV5-1
CDR3aa: CASSLGRDRSYNEQFF

j_gene: TRBJ1-2
v_gene: TRBV19
CDR3aa: CASSTGTGRNYGYTF

j_gene: TRBJ2-1
v_gene: TRBV7-3
CDR3aa: CASSLTGTSLNEQFF

j_gene: TRBJ2-5
v_gene: TRBV7-8
CDR3aa: CASSLGAGQGWETQYF

j_gene: TRBJ2-5
v_gene: TRBV7-2
CDR3aa: CASSLVPGIRETQYF

j_gene: TRBJ1-6
v_gene: TRBV20-1
CDR3aa: CSADPTGGRSSLHF

j_gene: TRBJ2-4
v_gene: TRBV11-1
CDR3aa: CASSLGDLLGSSKNIQYF

j_gene: TRBJ2-3
v_gene: TRBV29-1
CDR3aa: CSVEGGLAGSPDTQYF

j_gene: TRBJ2-1
v_gene: TRBV20-1
CDR3aa: CSASASGRRNEQFF

j_gene: TRBJ1-4
v_gene: TRBV3-1
CDR3aa: CASSLVTGEKLFF

j_gene: TRBJ2-5
v_gene: TRBV21-1
CDR3aa: CARMTSGNEETQYF

j_gene: TRBJ1-1
v_gene: TRBV5-4
CDR3aa: CASSDRREVFEAFF

j_gene: TRBJ2-7
v_gene: TRBV6-1
CDR3aa: CASSVAGGPREQYF

j_gene: TRBJ2-2
v_gene: TRBV9
CDR3aa: CASSGKTHTGELFF

j_gene: TRBJ2-1
v_gene: TRBV7-9
CDR3aa: CASSWTSAGFEQFF

j_gene: TRBJ2-3
v_gene: TRBV20-1
CDR3aa: CSAAGLAGGIRNTQYF

j_gene: TRBJ2-7
v_gene: TRBV28
CDR3aa: CASSQGVGRYEQYF

j_gene: TRBJ1-2
v_gene: TRBV4-2
CDR3aa: CASSRTRGTNYGYTF

j_gene: TRBJ2-5
v_gene: TRBV7-9
CDR3aa: CASETGQETQYF

j_gene: TRBJ2-1
v_gene: TRBV5-5
CDR3aa: CASSFGQLYNEQFF

j_gene: TRBJ2-5
v_gene: TRBV4-2
CDR3aa: CASSRRLAGGLLEETQYF

j_gene: TRBJ1-1
v_gene: TRBV7-2
CDR3aa: CASSSQGGVDTEAFF

j_gene: TRBJ1-1
v_gene: TRBV10-3
CDR3aa: CASGTGGANTEAFF

j_gene: TRBJ2-2
v_gene: TRBV5-1
CDR3aa: CASSFRTSGNTGELFF

j_gene: TRBJ2-2
v_gene: TRBV5-1
CDR3aa: CASKIWQGANTGELFF

j_gene: TRBJ1-3
v_gene: TRBV12-3/TRBV12-4
CDR3aa: CASRSSGNTIYF

j_gene: TRBJ2-7
v_gene: TRBV20-1
CDR3aa: CSAHGTGVYEQYF

j_gene: TRBJ2-2
v_gene: TRBV5-6
CDR3aa: CASSFRLAGNTGELFF

j_gene: TRBJ2-3
v_gene: TRBV11-2
CDR3aa: CASSLEAVLITDTQYF

j_gene: TRBJ2-7
v_gene: TRBV28
CDR3aa: CASIPGSSYEQYF

j_gene: TRBJ1-1
v_gene: TRBV5-8
CDR3aa: CASGTPNTEAFF